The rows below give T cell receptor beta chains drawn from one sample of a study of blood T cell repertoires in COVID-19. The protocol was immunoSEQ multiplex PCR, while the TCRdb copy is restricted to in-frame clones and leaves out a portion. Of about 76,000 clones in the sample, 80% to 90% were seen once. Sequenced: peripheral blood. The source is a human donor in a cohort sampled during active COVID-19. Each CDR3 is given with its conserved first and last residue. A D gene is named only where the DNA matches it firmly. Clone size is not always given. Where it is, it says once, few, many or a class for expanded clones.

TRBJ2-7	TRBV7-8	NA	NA	TGTGCCAGCAGCTTAGTTAGGAGGGCCTACGAGCAGTACTTC	CASSLVRRAYEQYF
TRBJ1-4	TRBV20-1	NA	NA	TGCAGTGCTAGAGTCTATGAAAAACTGTTTTTT	CSARVYEKLFF
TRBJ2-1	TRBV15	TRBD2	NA	TGTGCCGCCAGCAGAGCGGGGCGGGAGGGAGATGAGCAGTTCTTC	CAASRAGREGDEQFF
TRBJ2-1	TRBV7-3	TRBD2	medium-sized	TGTGCCAGCAGCTTAAGTGCTAGCGGGGCAACCTACAATGAGCAGTTCTTC	CASSLSASGATYNEQFF
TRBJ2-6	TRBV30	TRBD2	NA	TGTGCCTGGAGGTGGTCAGGGAGGGTTGGGGCCAACGTCCTGACTTTC	CAWRWSGRVGANVLTF
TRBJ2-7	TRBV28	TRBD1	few	TGTGCCAGCAGATCGGGACAGGGTAGCCCTTACGAGCAGTACTTC	CASRSGQGSPYEQYF
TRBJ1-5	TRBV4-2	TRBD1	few	TGTGCCAGCAGCCAAGCTTCTAGAGGACAGGGGATTCAGCCCCAGCATTTT	CASSQASRGQGIQPQHF
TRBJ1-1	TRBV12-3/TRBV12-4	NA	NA	TGTGCCAGCAGTTTAACAGGGACTGAAGCTTTCTTT	CASSLTGTEAFF
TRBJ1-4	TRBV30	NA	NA	TGTGCCTGGAGTGTACAAGGGCGGGGTGAAAAACTGTTTTTT	CAWSVQGRGEKLFF
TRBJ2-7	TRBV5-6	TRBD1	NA	TGTGCCAGCAGCACCGGGACAGAATACGAGCAGTACTTC	CASSTGTEYEQYF
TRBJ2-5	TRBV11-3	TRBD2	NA	TGTGCCAGCAGCTTAGATGGACTAGCGGGGGGGCAAGAGACCCAGTACTTC	CASSLDGLAGGQETQYF
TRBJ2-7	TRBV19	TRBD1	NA	TGTGCCAGTAGCACATCCGGGACAGGGGGCTACGAGCAGTACTTC	CASSTSGTGGYEQYF
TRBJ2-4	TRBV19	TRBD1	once	TGTGCCAGTAGTATACGGGACAGGGAGGGAAACATTCAGTACTTC	CASSIRDREGNIQYF
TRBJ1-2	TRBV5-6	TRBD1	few	TGTGCCAGCAGCTTGGTAGGCCCGGACAGGGTCGGTGGCTACACCTTC	CASSLVGPDRVGGYTF
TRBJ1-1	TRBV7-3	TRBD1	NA	TGTGCCAGCAGCTCTTTGACAGGGGCCAAGAACACTGAAGCTTTCTTT	CASSSLTGAKNTEAFF
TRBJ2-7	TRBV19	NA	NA	TGTGCCAGTAGTATAGATAGCCCAGGGTCGACCTACGAGCAGTACTTC	CASSIDSPGSTYEQYF
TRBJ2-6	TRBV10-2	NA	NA	TGCGCCACTTTTTATGGCGGGGCCAACGTCCTGACTTTC	CATFYGGANVLTF
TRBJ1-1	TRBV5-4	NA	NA	TGTGCCAGCAGCTTAGACGGCAGTACAGGCGCTGAAGCTTTCTTT	CASSLDGSTGAEAFF
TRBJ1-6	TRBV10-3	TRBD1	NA	TGTGCCATCAGTGACCGGCTCGGACAGGGACGTAATTCACCCCTCCACTTT	CAISDRLGQGRNSPLHF
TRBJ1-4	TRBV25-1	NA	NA	TGTGCCAGCAGTGATAACGGGGAGTGGGAAAAACTGTTTTTT	CASSDNGEWEKLFF
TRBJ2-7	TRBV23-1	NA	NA	TGCGCCAGCAGTCAAACAAACCGCCCCTACGAGCAGTACTTC	CASSQTNRPYEQYF
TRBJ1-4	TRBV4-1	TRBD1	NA	TGCGCCAGCAGCCAAGACCCCCCAGGGGGAACTAATGAAAAACTGTTTTTT	CASSQDPPGGTNEKLFF
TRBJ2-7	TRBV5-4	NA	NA	TGTGCCAGCAGCTCGGAGGGGTTGGACGAGCAGTACTTC	CASSSEGLDEQYF
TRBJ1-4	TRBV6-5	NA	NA	TGTGCCAGCAGTTACTCCGGGACACGAGATGAAAAACTGTTTTTT	CASSYSGTRDEKLFF
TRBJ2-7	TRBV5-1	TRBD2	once	TGCGCCAGCAGCTCCGGACTAGAACCCTACGAGCAGTACTTC	CASSSGLEPYEQYF
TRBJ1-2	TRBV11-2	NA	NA	TGTGCCAGCAGCCCAACCGCAACCGCGGCGTCCCATGGCTACACCTTC	CASSPTATAASHGYTF
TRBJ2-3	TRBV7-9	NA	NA	TGTGCCAGCAGCTCTAGGCTTGGAGGAACAGATACGCAGTATTTT	CASSSRLGGTDTQYF
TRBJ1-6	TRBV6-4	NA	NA	TGTGCCAGCAGTGAGGGGAGCTCCTATAATTCACCCCTCCACTTT	CASSEGSSYNSPLHF
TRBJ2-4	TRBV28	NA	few	TGTGCCAGCAGTTTATGGCCAAGGGGGGCCAAAAACATTCAGTACTTC	CASSLWPRGAKNIQYF
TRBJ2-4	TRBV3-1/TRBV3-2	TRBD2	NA	TGTGCCAGCAGCCAGACTAGCGGGAGGTTGGACATTCAGTACTTC	CASSQTSGRLDIQYF
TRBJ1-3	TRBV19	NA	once	TGTGCCAGTAGTATAGACAGGCGAGGAAACACCATATATTTT	CASSIDRRGNTIYF
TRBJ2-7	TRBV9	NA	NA	TGTGCCAGCAGCGTAGATTCACAGTCCTACGAGCAGTACTTC	CASSVDSQSYEQYF
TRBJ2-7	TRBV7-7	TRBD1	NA	TGTGCTAGCAGCCATGACAGGGGAGTCGAGCAGTACTTC	CASSHDRGVEQYF
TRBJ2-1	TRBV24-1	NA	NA	TGTGCCACCAGTGAACACAGGGAAACGAATGAGCAGTTCTTC	CATSEHRETNEQFF
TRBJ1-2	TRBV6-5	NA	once	TGTGCCAGCAGCTCCCTCAGGGGTGGCTACACCTTC	CASSSLRGGYTF
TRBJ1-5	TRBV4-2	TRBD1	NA	TGTGCCAGCAGCCAAGAGGACAGGGGGAGCAATCAGCCCCAGCATTTT	CASSQEDRGSNQPQHF
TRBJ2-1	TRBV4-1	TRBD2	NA	TGCGCCAGCAGCCAGTTACCCGGGACTAGCGGCTACAATGAGCAGTTCTTC	CASSQLPGTSGYNEQFF
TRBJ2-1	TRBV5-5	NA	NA	TGTGCCAGCAGCCCCAGGGTCGTCACACACAATGAGCAGTTCTTC	CASSPRVVTHNEQFF